The sequence of this T cell receptor (beta chain) was determined in a study of shared clonotypes between healthy human individuals. Only in-frame clones appear in the TCRdb table, and some are missing; sequencing was by immunoSEQ multiplex PCR. The data contain about 1.5 million clones, roughly 95% of them singletons. The CDR3 is 13 residues long. V gave up 4 bases and J gave up 4 bases, with 10 bases separating them. Germline assignment: CDR1 MGHDK and CDR2 SYGVNS. The clonotype originates from a man younger than 40 in good health. The V and J genes are TRBV25-1 and TRBJ1-1; D is ambiguous. The sequencing sample was made of naive CD4+ T cells sorted from blood. The subset: CD45RA+ positively selected. The CDR3 here is CASSGLRGTEAFF. The CDR3 bases are TGTGCCAGCAGTGGCCTAAGAGGCACTGAAGCTTTCTTT. The whole variable domain, remainder taken from reference TRBV25-1 and TRBJ1-1, is EADIYQTPRYLVIGTGKKITLECSQTMGHDKMYWYQQDPGMELHLIHYSYGVNSTEKGDLSSESTVSRIRTEHFPLTLESARPSHTSQYLCASSGLRGTEAFFGQGTRLTVV.